One and the same sample provided the 4 T cell receptor beta chains below, sequenced in a study of T-cell reconstitution after alpha-beta-depleted transplantation in children. Unique molecular identifiers featured in how the TCRbeta library was prepared. Via MiXCR, TCRdb re-called the PCR reads, giving one row per CDR3 protein. The sample shows 600,000 to 700,000 distinct CDR3 sequences, 16% of them seen only once. Sequenced material: PBMCs from the stem cell graft donor, taken from the stem cell graft. All receptors derive from a human donor who donated a stem cell graft to a child with acute myeloid leukemia.

This clonotype was seen repeatedly, ten times or more. This chain connects TRBV12-3 or TRBV12-4 to TRBJ2-7; weak D call: TRBD1 (5 bases). CDR3 size: 14 residues. Trimming took 3 bases from V and 2 from J, leaving 11 bases between them. CDR3 nucleotides: TGTGCCAGCAGTTTCGGACACTTCACCTACGAGCAGTACTTC. Protein sequence: CASSFGHFTYEQYF.

This chain uses TRBV12-3 or TRBV12-4 with TRBJ2-7; D is undetermined. V lost 3 bases to trimming and J lost 2 bases, with 8 bases between them. The CDR3 length is 13 residues. CDR3 amino acids: CASSLYGTYEQYV. The CDR3 DNA is TGTGCCAGCAGTTTGTATGGGACCTACGAGCAGTACGTC.

This clonotype was seen a handful of times. The chain employs TRBV5-5 and TRBJ2-2; possibly TRBD1 for D (5 bases). V was shortened by 0 bases and J by 7 bases, with 10 bases between the two germline ends. Germline V gene lookup returns CDR1 SGHKS and CDR2 YYEKEE (reference sequence). The CDR3 runs 14 residues. The CDR3 DNA sequence: TGTGCCAGCAGCTTGGTAGGGGTGAGCGGGGAGCTGTTTTTT. Its protein is CASSLVGVSGELFF.

A single count supports this clonotype. V gene TRBV12-3 or TRBV12-4 combines with J gene TRBJ1-2; 10 nucleotides match TRBD1. After removal of 1 base from V and 2 bases from J, the junction contained 10 bases not matched to a gene. This CDR3 spans 18 amino acids. The CDR3 here is CASSLEGQGSPTNYGYTF. CDR3 nucleotides: TGTGCCAGCAGTTTAGAGGGACAGGGGTCCCCAACCAACTATGGCTACACCTTC.